The 19 T cell receptor beta chains presented below share a single source sample, sequenced in a study of cytotoxic CD8 clonotypes in ibrutinib-treated CLL. Generated by immunoSEQ multiplex PCR, the TCRdb table keeps only in-frame clones and is missing some. The sample lists 19,000 or so clones; about 70% were seen once. Sample: PBMCs, taken after 12 months of ibrutinib treatment. These receptors were collected from a human donor with chronic lymphocytic leukemia.

This clone rates as medium-sized (0.01 to 0.1%). CDR3 in amino acids: CASSLELREGLEQYF. The CDR3 DNA is TGTGCCAGCAGCTTGGAGCTGCGGGAGGGCCTTGAGCAGTACTTC. V is TRBV5-6 and J is TRBJ2-7; TRBD2 matches 9 bases. The germline V gene encodes CDR1 SGHDT and CDR2 YYEEEE. Unmatched junction bases numbered 8, after V lost 0 bases and J lost 7 bases. There are 15 residues in the CDR3.

The CDR3 spells CASRHRGGGPTDTQYF. The CDR3 DNA reads as TGTGCCAGCAGACATCGGGGTGGAGGGCCAACAGATACGCAGTATTTT. The chain couples TRBV28 to TRBJ2-3; a possible D gene is TRBD2 (6 bases). The V end lost 6 bases, the J end lost 3 bases, and 19 bases lay between the germline ends. The CDR3 sequence is 16 residues long. Per germline, CDR1 MDHEN and CDR2 SYDVKM.

The chain links TRBV7-9 to TRBJ2-7, with 7 bases aligning to TRBD1. Germline assignment: CDR1 SEHNR and CDR2 FQNEAQ (reference sequence). J gave up 8 bases and V 2 bases, and 6 bases lay outside the gene matches. The CDR3 loop spans 13 amino acids. For the CDR3, the DNA is TGTGCCAGCAGCTTACGGCAGGGGGACCAGCAGTACTTC. Its protein is CASSLRQGDQQYF.

This clone has a handful of counts. The V gene is TRBV10-3, the J gene TRBJ2-7, with D tentatively TRBD1 or TRBD2 (5 bases each). Germline CDR1 and CDR2: ENHRY and SYGVKD. This CDR3 comprises 15 residues. V lost 2 bases and J lost 2, with 13 bases in between. This CDR3 reads CAISEDRDGPYEQYF. The CDR3 region has the DNA TGTGCCATCAGTGAGGACCGGGACGGCCCCTACGAGCAGTACTTC.

The chain carries TRBV25-1 and TRBJ1-2; D gene ambiguous. Looked up from germline, CDR1 is MGHDK and CDR2 is SYGVNS. CDR3 length equals 11 residues. The ends were cut back, 1 base at V and 8 bases at J, with 5 bases in the middle. CDR3 sequence reads: CASSEFRGYTF. CDR3 in DNA: TGTGCCAGCAGTGAATTTCGAGGCTACACCTTC.

The J gene is TRBJ2-5, the V gene TRBV6-1; 7 bases align to TRBD2. CDR3 length: 14 amino acids. J lost 7 bases, V lost 5 bases, and 10 bases had no gene match. The germline gives CDR1 MNHNS, CDR2 SASEGT. The CDR3 bases are TGTGCCAGCAGTCCTGAGACGGGGAGGGGGACCCAGTACTTC. Encoded protein: CASSPETGRGTQYF.

The J gene is TRBJ2-7, the V gene TRBV6-1; no clear D gene. V lost 2 bases and J lost 7, with 18 bases in between. The CDR3 runs to 15 residues. Per the germline V gene, CDR1 is MNHNS and CDR2 is SASEGT. The CDR3 is CASSERGLVVFEQYF. The DNA of the CDR3 is TGTGCCAGCAGTGAAAGAGGTCTAGTCGTTTTTGAGCAGTACTTC.

The chain couples TRBV7-2 to TRBJ1-4; D is uncertain. Germline V gives CDR1 SGHTA, CDR2 FQGNSA. The CDR3 is 13 residues long. V lost 2 bases and J lost 6, with 7 bases in between. This CDR3 is CASSLPGDEKLFF. DNA of the CDR3: TGTGCCAGCAGCTTACCCGGGGATGAAAAACTGTTTTTT.

This clone has more than one count but fewer than ten. The V gene is TRBV5-6, the J gene TRBJ1-2; a weak D match, TRBD1 (6 bases). There are 14 residues in the CDR3. Per the germline V gene, CDR1 is SGHDT and CDR2 is YYEEEE. V was shortened by 4 bases and J by 1 base, with 11 bases between the two germline ends. In DNA, the CDR3 is TGTGCCAGCAGCGCAACAGGGATTAACTATGGCTACACCTTC. This encodes CASSATGINYGYTF.

The chain combines TRBV10-3 with TRBJ2-2, with 9 bases matching TRBD1. The CDR3 runs to 15 residues. The V segment lost 7 bases and the J segment 5 bases; nucleotides outside the gene matches: 8. CDR1 and CDR2 (germline): ENHRY, SYGVKD. CDR3 in amino acids: CAITKNRGRTGELFF. CDR3 in DNA: TGTGCCATCACCAAGAACAGGGGGCGGACCGGGGAGCTGTTTTTT.

This clone was seen only a few times. This chain links TRBV5-5 with TRBJ2-3; TRBD1 might be the D (5 bases). V shed 3 bases and J shed 3 bases, with 14 bases lying between them. CDR1 and CDR2 from the germline V gene are SGHKS and YYEKEE (reference sequence). CDR3 length: 15 amino acids. The CDR3 region is CASSSPSQGTDTQYF. CDR3 DNA sequence: TGTGCCAGCAGCTCCCCATCCCAGGGTACAGATACGCAGTATTTT. Together with reference TRBV5-5 and TRBJ2-3, the CDR3 gives the full variable domain: DAGVTQSPTHLIKTRGQQVTLRCSPISGHKSVSWYQQVLGQGPQFIFQYYEKEERGRGNFPDRFSARQFPNYSSELNVNALLLGDSALYLCASSSPSQGTDTQYFGPGTRLTVL.

The chain joins TRBV28 to TRBJ2-7; the D gene is possibly TRBD1 (11 bases). Germline loops: CDR1 MDHEN, CDR2 SYDVKM. V shed 5 bases and J shed 5 bases, with 25 bases lying between them. The CDR3 is 17 amino acids. DNA for the CDR3: TGTGCCAGCAGTGGACAGGGGGCAACTAGCGGGAAGGACGAGCAGTACTTC. Translated, it gives CASSGQGATSGKDEQYF.

Note on this clone: A junction boundary mismatches the germline segment, possibly from a read error. The CDR3 here is CASSLDRVAATHF. The CDR3, as DNA: TGTGCCAGCAGCTTAGATCGGGTTGCTGCAACTCACTTC. The V call is TRBV11-2, the J call TRBJ2-7; D is uncertain. The CDR3 covers 13 residues. Germline CDR1 is SGHAT and CDR2 is FQNNGV.

This chain joins TRBV18 and TRBJ2-4; tentative D call: TRBD1 (5 bases). V dropped 1 base and J dropped 0 bases, with 13 bases sitting between them. The germline gives CDR1 KGHSH, CDR2 LQKENI. CDR3 length: 17 amino acids. The CDR3 is CASSPLKGAGAKNIQYF. Here the CDR3 DNA reads TGTGCCAGCTCACCACTGAAAGGGGCTGGAGCCAAAAACATTCAGTACTTC.

This clone came up once. V and J are TRBV5-1 and TRBJ2-1; TRBD2 is a possible D gene (6 bases). Deletions cut 1 base from V and 6 bases from J, with 23 bases between. The germline V gene has CDR1 SGHRS and CDR2 YFSETQ. The CDR3 runs to 18 residues. The CDR3 nucleotides read TGCGCCAGCAGCTTGTTTGTGCAGGACTATCTTACGGGCAATGAGCAGTTCTTC. It specifies CASSLFVQDYLTGNEQFF.

V usage is TRBV29-1 and J usage is TRBJ1-4; D gene uncertain. This CDR3 region has 12 residues. Trimming removed 5 bases at V and 0 bases at J, with 4 bases between. Germline lookup yields CDR1 SQVTM and CDR2 ANQGSEA. CDR3 residues: CSVFATNEKLFF. The CDR3 coding sequence is TGCAGCGTTTTTGCAACTAATGAAAAACTGTTTTTT.

The V gene is TRBV7-8, the J gene TRBJ2-2; D perhaps matches TRBD2 (6 bases). Germline CDR1 reads SGHVS; CDR2 reads FQNEAQ. V was trimmed by 5 bases and J by 4 bases, leaving 17 bases between them. This CDR3 comprises 16 residues. The CDR3 reads CASSPLAPASTGELFF. In nucleotides, the CDR3 is TGTGCCAGCAGCCCACTAGCCCCGGCGAGCACCGGGGAGCTGTTTTTT.

This chain joins TRBV6-1 and TRBJ2-7; TRBD2 matches at 9 bases. Germline V lookup: CDR1 MNHNS, CDR2 SASEGT. Trimming took 2 bases from V and 12 from J; bases not matched to a gene: 8. The CDR3 runs to 13 residues. The CDR3 region has the DNA TGTGCCAGCAGTGAACAACTAGCGGGTTCTAGGTACTTC. It is translated as CASSEQLAGSRYF.

This clone was found once. This chain links TRBV28 with TRBJ2-5; D perhaps matches TRBD1 (6 bases). With 6 bases removed from V and 2 bases from J, the gap between germline ends came to 13 bases. The CDR3 length is 14 residues. Germline assignment: CDR1 MDHEN and CDR2 SYDVKM. The CDR3 DNA sequence: TGTGCCAGCAGCTCTACCAGGGGACAAGAGACCCAGTACTTC. Translated: CASSSTRGQETQYF.